Listed below are T cell receptor beta chains from one sample, sequenced in a study of blood T cell repertoires in COVID-19. Generated by immunoSEQ multiplex PCR, the TCRdb table keeps only in-frame clones and is missing some. The sample contains more than 300,000 clones, about 85% of which appear only once. The sequenced sample consisted of PBMCs or T cells enriched from blood (not recorded which). Receptors originate from a woman in her 30s who had recovered from COVID-19. CDR3s include the opening cysteine and the closing phenylalanine or tryptophan. D genes are given only for firm matches. Rows give clone size only sometimes, using once, few, many, or a class for an expanded clone.

clone_size	cdr3_length	v_call	j_call	d_call	cdr3_nt	cdr3_aa
.	15	TRBV18	TRBJ2-3	.	TGTGCCAGCTCACCCGTAGGCGGGAGCACAGATACGCAGTATTTT	CASSPVGGSTDTQYF
.	14	TRBV6-5	TRBJ1-1	.	TGTGCCAGCAGTTACAAGGCCAGCGGCACTGAAGCTTTCTTT	CASSYKASGTEAFF
.	18	TRBV10-2	TRBJ1-5	TRBD1	TGCGCCAGCAGCCCCGGGACAGGGGGCGAAGGGAGCAATCAGCCCCAGCATTTT	CASSPGTGGEGSNQPQHF
.	14	TRBV7-2	TRBJ1-5	.	TGTGCCAGCAGCTTGGCCGGGGGCAATCAGCCCCAGCATTTT	CASSLAGGNQPQHF
.	14	TRBV11-1	TRBJ1-4	TRBD1	TGTGCCAGCAGCCACAGGGGGCTGAATGAAAAACTGTTTTTT	CASSHRGLNEKLFF
.	15	TRBV7-8	TRBJ1-5	TRBD1	TGTGCCAGCAGCACATTAACAGGGGGAAATCAGCCCCAGCATTTT	CASSTLTGGNQPQHF
.	12	TRBV3-1/TRBV3-2	TRBJ1-5	.	TGTGCCAGCAGCCATAGGGGTCAGCCCCAGCATTTT	CASSHRGQPQHF
.	15	TRBV3-1/TRBV3-2	TRBJ1-5	.	TGTGCCAGCAGCCAGCGGGGGGACGGCAATCAGCCCCAGCATTTT	CASSQRGDGNQPQHF
.	14	TRBV6-2/TRBV6-3	TRBJ2-5	TRBD2	TGTGCCAGCAGCCAGCGGGGGGGCTCTGAGACCCAGTACTTC	CASSQRGGSETQYF
.	13	TRBV2	TRBJ1-1	.	TGTGCCAGCAGTCCCGACAGTCACACTGAAGCTTTCTTT	CASSPDSHTEAFF
.	17	TRBV28	TRBJ1-5	TRBD1	TGTGCCAGCAGGCCGACAGGGTGGGTCGGTAGCAATCAGCCCCAGCATTTT	CASRPTGWVGSNQPQHF
.	15	TRBV5-8	TRBJ1-4	TRBD1	TGTGCCAGCAGCTACGGACAGGGGGCACGTGAAAAACTGTTTTTT	CASSYGQGAREKLFF
.	15	TRBV7-2	TRBJ1-1	.	TGTGCCAGCAGCTTAGTGGGGCCGGGGGACACTGAAGCTTTCTTT	CASSLVGPGDTEAFF
.	14	TRBV5-5	TRBJ1-2	TRBD1	TGTGCCAGCAGCCCGGGACAGGGGAGGTATGGCTACACCTTC	CASSPGQGRYGYTF
.	16	TRBV3-1/TRBV3-2	TRBJ2-1	TRBD2	TGTGCCAGCAGCCCCCTGGGGGGGGGAGAGTACAATGAGCAGTTCTTC	CASSPLGGGEYNEQFF
.	15	TRBV30	TRBJ1-6	.	TGTGCCTGGGGGGTCCTAGCGGGTGGGAATTCACCCCTCCACTTT	CAWGVLAGGNSPLHF
.	12	TRBV7-9	TRBJ1-4	.	TGTGCCAGCCGGGGGACTAATGAAAAACTGTTTTTT	CASRGTNEKLFF
.	17	TRBV19	TRBJ2-6	TRBD1	TGTGCCAGTAGTGTCACAGGGGGCAGAACTGGGGCCAACGTCCTGACTTTC	CASSVTGGRTGANVLTF
once	14	TRBV6-5	TRBJ1-1	.	TGTGCCAGCAGTTACTCCCCAGGGATCACTGAAGCTTTCTTT	CASSYSPGITEAFF
once	16	TRBV4-2	TRBJ2-7	TRBD2	TGTGCCAGCAGCCAAGAAAGAGGTAGCGGGAGCTACGAGCAGTACTTC	CASSQERGSGSYEQYF
.	15	TRBV6-5	TRBJ2-5	.	TGTGCCAGCAGTTACGGGCCAGGATCCCAAGAGACCCAGTACTTC	CASSYGPGSQETQYF
few	14	TRBV27	TRBJ1-2	TRBD1	TGTGCCAGCAGTTTATCCTACAGGGGGGATGGCTACACCTTC	CASSLSYRGDGYTF
.	13	TRBV7-2	TRBJ1-2	.	TGTGCCAGCAGCCCCAGGGGAATGTTAAGCTACACCTTC	CASSPRGMLSYTF
once	13	TRBV29-1	TRBJ1-1	TRBD1	TGCAGCGTGAGACAGGGGGGGAACACTGAAGCTTTCTTT	CSVRQGGNTEAFF
.	15	TRBV19	TRBJ1-6	TRBD1	TGTGCCAGTAAACCCCGGACAGGGGGCAATTCACCCCTCCACTTT	CASKPRTGGNSPLHF
.	13	TRBV5-4	TRBJ1-2	.	TGTGCCAGCAACCTTGCAATGCAGGATGGCTACACCTTC	CASNLAMQDGYTF
many	15	TRBV6-4	TRBJ2-3	TRBD1	TGTGCCAGCAGTCCGGCGGGACAGGGGACAGATACGCAGTATTTT	CASSPAGQGTDTQYF
.	13	TRBV6-5	TRBJ1-6	TRBD1	TGTGCCAGCAAGACAGGGGGCAATTCACCCCTCCACTTT	CASKTGGNSPLHF
.	17	TRBV7-8	TRBJ2-1	.	TGTGCCAGCAGCTTAGCCGGGCGGAGGCTGGAATACAATGAGCAGTTCTTC	CASSLAGRRLEYNEQFF
.	17	TRBV5-1	TRBJ2-2	TRBD1	TGCGCCAGCACTCACGCTGGACAGGGGCATTGGACCGGGGAGCTGTTTTTT	CASTHAGQGHWTGELFF
.	13	TRBV5-1	TRBJ1-2	.	TGCGCCAGCAGCTTGGCCGACAGCTATGGCTACACCTTC	CASSLADSYGYTF
.	15	TRBV5-6	TRBJ2-7	.	TGTGCCAGCAGCTTGCCAAGGGGGTCGGGGAACGAGCAGTACTTC	CASSLPRGSGNEQYF
.	15	TRBV5-6	TRBJ2-1	.	TGTGCCAGCACCCGAGGAGGTAGCTCCTACAATGAGCAGTTCTTC	CASTRGGSSYNEQFF
.	13	TRBV5-1	TRBJ1-1	.	TGCGCCAGCAGCTTGGATCAGAACACTGAAGCTTTCTTT	CASSLDQNTEAFF
.	17	TRBV5-7	TRBJ1-3	.	TGTGCCAGCAGCTTAACAGGAGATACCGGGGGAGGAAACACCATATATTTT	CASSLTGDTGGGNTIYF
.	17	TRBV9	TRBJ2-6	TRBD1	TGTGCCAGCAGCTACCGGGACAGGAGTTTTGGGGCCAACGTCCTGACTTTC	CASSYRDRSFGANVLTF
few	13	TRBV4-3	TRBJ2-1	.	TGCGCCAGCAGCCAAGACAGGTCCAATGAGCAGTTCTTC	CASSQDRSNEQFF
.	13	TRBV5-4	TRBJ2-5	.	TGTGCCAGCAGCTTAGGACAACAAGAGACCCAGTACTTC	CASSLGQQETQYF
.	15	TRBV2	TRBJ2-2	TRBD1	TGTGCCAGCAGTCCGGGACAGGGAAACACCGGGGAGCTGTTTTTT	CASSPGQGNTGELFF
once	15	TRBV9	TRBJ2-2	.	TGTGCCAGCAGCGTAGCGGTCAGCGGTAGGGGGGAGCTGTTTTTT	CASSVAVSGRGELFF
.	13	TRBV6-5	TRBJ2-2	TRBD2	TGTGCCAGCAGCCGGGGGGGCAGGGGGGAGCTGTTTTTT	CASSRGGRGELFF
.	14	TRBV19	TRBJ2-3	TRBD2	TGTGCCAGTAGTATCCAGCGGGGGACAGATACGCAGTATTTT	CASSIQRGTDTQYF
few	19	TRBV7-4	TRBJ1-5	.	TGTGCCAGCAGCATAACGGGCAGGGAATGGGTTAAGTATAGTCAGCCCCAGCATTTT	CASSITGREWVKYSQPQHF
.	13	TRBV13	TRBJ1-4	.	TGTGCCAGCAGCTTACTCGCCGGGGAAAAACTGTTTTTT	CASSLLAGEKLFF
once	15	TRBV2	TRBJ2-2	TRBD1	TGTGCCAGCAAGACCGGGACAGGGGTGACCGGGGAGCTGTTTTTT	CASKTGTGVTGELFF
.	12	TRBV9	TRBJ1-3	TRBD1	TGTGCCAGCAGCAATCAGGGGGCACCCATATATTTT	CASSNQGAPIYF
once	14	TRBV2	TRBJ1-2	.	TGTGCCAGCAGTGACTTCTCTCAGGTCGGCGGCTACACCTTC	CASSDFSQVGGYTF
once	13	TRBV9	TRBJ2-5	.	TGTGCCAGCAGGAACCCAGGGCAAGAGACCCAGTACTTC	CASRNPGQETQYF
.	13	TRBV30	TRBJ2-7	.	TGTGCCTGGAGTGTTGCACTCTCCTACGAGCAGTACTTC	CAWSVALSYEQYF
.	17	TRBV3-1/TRBV3-2	TRBJ2-4	TRBD2	TGTGCCAGCGGCCAGGGTGCGGGGGGGCCGAGGAAGAACATTCAGTACTTC	CASGQGAGGPRKNIQYF
.	11	TRBV7-8	TRBJ2-5	.	TGTGCCAGCAGCCCCGAGAATACCCAGTACTTC	CASSPENTQYF
.	13	TRBV19	TRBJ1-6	.	TGTGCCAGTAGTGCCTCGTCCAGGTCACCCCTCCACTTT	CASSASSRSPLHF
.	15	TRBV28	TRBJ2-7	TRBD1	TGTGCCAGCATCGACCTCCGACAGGGGGCAGACGAGCAGTACTTC	CASIDLRQGADEQYF
.	16	TRBV16	TRBJ1-4	TRBD1	TGTGCCAGCAGCCAATGGGTGGCGGGACAGGATGAAAAACTGTTTTTT	CASSQWVAGQDEKLFF
.	15	TRBV2	TRBJ1-4	.	TGTGCCAGCAGTGAATGGCAGGGGACGGATGAAAAACTGTTTTTT	CASSEWQGTDEKLFF
.	17	TRBV4-2	TRBJ1-4	.	TGTGCCAGCAGCCTACCTAAGGGGCCAGCAACTAATGAAAAACTGTTTTTT	CASSLPKGPATNEKLFF
.	14	TRBV3-1/TRBV3-2	TRBJ2-1	.	TGTGCCAGCAGCCAAGATATCGGCTACAATGAGCAGTTCTTC	CASSQDIGYNEQFF
few	13	TRBV30	TRBJ1-6	TRBD1	TGTGCCTGGACCGAGACAGGGCTTTCACCCCTCCACTTT	CAWTETGLSPLHF
.	15	TRBV3-1/TRBV3-2	TRBJ1-2	.	TGTGCCAGCAGCCAGGGAGGCATACCTAACTATGGCTACACCTTC	CASSQGGIPNYGYTF